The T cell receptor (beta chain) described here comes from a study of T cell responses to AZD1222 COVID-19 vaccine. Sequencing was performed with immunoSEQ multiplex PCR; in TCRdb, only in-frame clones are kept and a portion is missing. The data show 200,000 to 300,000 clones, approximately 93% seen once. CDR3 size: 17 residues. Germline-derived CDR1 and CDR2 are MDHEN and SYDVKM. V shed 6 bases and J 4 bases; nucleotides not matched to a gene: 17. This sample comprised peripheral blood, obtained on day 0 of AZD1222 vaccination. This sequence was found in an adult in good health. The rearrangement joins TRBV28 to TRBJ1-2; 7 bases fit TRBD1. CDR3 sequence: CASSIPTGAGTGYGYTF. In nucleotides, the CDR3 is TGTGCCAGCAGCATACCCACAGGGGCAGGGACGGGCTATGGCTACACCTTC.